This passage covers 20 T cell receptor beta chains from one sample sequenced in a study of neurological immune-mediated disorders. TCRdb analysed the 5' RACE reads with MiXCR anew, one entry per CDR3 protein. The sample carries 50,000 to 70,000 distinct CDR3 sequences, approximately 11% recorded once. Time point in this sample: longitudinal time-point 1 (baseline). The material sequenced was PBMCs. These receptors all stem from a male donor with HTLV-1-associated myelopathy (HAM/TSP).

The table lists this clonotype with many counts. The V call is TRBV5-1, the J call TRBJ2-1; 13 bases are a match to TRBD2. Germline V gene lookup returns CDR1 SGHRS and CDR2 YFSETQ. The CDR3 totals 16 residues. V was pared by 0 bases and J by 10 bases, with 7 bases of the junction left unmatched. CDR3 nucleotide sequence: TGCGCCAGCAGCTTGGAGGCCTGGACTAGCGGGGGCGAGCAGTTCTTC. Residues: CASSLEAWTSGGEQFF.

This clonotype occurred many times. V is TRBV12-3 or TRBV12-4 and J is TRBJ2-7; tentatively, D is TRBD1 (6 bases). The CDR3 totals 13 residues. V was trimmed by 4 bases and J by 3 bases, leaving 10 bases between them. This CDR3 is CASSSLTGYEQYF. The CDR3 DNA follows: TGTGCCAGCAGTTCCTTGACAGGCTACGAGCAGTACTTC.

This rearrangement joins TRBV9 to TRBJ1-1; D may be TRBD1 (5 bases). Germline V gene sequence: CDR1 SGDLS, CDR2 YYNGEE. The length of the CDR3 is 13 residues. Trimming shortened V by 4 bases and J by 6 bases, and 13 bases separated the two germline ends. CDR3 amino acids: CASSSLDKPEAFF. In DNA, the CDR3 is TGTGCCAGCAGCAGCCTGGACAAACCTGAAGCTTTCTTT.

The table lists this clonotype with a few counts. The CDR3 sequence is CSAPGTADTQYF. The DNA of the CDR3 is TGCAGTGCCCCAGGGACCGCAGATACGCAGTATTTT. The chain is built from TRBV20-1 and TRBJ2-3, with D perhaps assigned TRBD1 or TRBD2 (5 bases each). CDR1 is DFQATT, CDR2 SNEGSKA, per germline (reference sequence). Trimming cost V 6 bases and J 4 bases, with 11 bases left between them. The CDR3 sequence is 12 residues long.

The chain carries TRBV11-2 and TRBJ2-6, with D possibly matching TRBD2 (5 bases). CDR1 and CDR2 from the germline V gene are SGHAT and FQNNGV. Deletions cut 1 base from V and 2 bases from J, with 6 bases between. CDR3 size: 15 residues. CDR3 sequence (DNA): TGTGCCAGCAGCTTAGGAGGGCCTGGGGCCAACGTCCTGACTTTC. The encoded protein is CASSLGGPGANVLTF.

This clonotype was observed many times. This CDR3 reads CSVRRDATQYF. In nucleotides, the CDR3 is TGCAGCGTTCGGAGGGACGCGACCCAGTACTTC. V is TRBV29-1 and J is TRBJ2-5; possible D gene TRBD2, 6 bases. The CDR3 is 11 residues long. Germline V gene lookup returns CDR1 SQVTM and CDR2 ANQGSEA. Trimming stripped 5 bases from V and 7 bases from J, with 11 bases between.

The chain uses TRBV18 and TRBJ1-2; no clear D. Trimming cost V 0 bases and J 2 bases, with 10 bases left between them. Looked up from germline, CDR1 is KGHSH and CDR2 is LQKENI. The CDR3 is made up of 15 amino acids. CDR3 DNA: TGTGCCAGCTCACCACCCTCGGCTATGAACTATGGCTACACCTTC. This encodes CASSPPSAMNYGYTF.

The chain carries TRBV28 and TRBJ1-6, with D possibly being TRBD1 (5 bases). V was clipped by 5 bases and J by 10 bases, with 24 bases between them. Germline-derived CDR1 and CDR2 are MDHEN and SYDVKM. The CDR3 consists of 17 residues. The CDR3 spells CASSPGRTGTRHSPLHF. CDR3 bases: TGTGCCAGCAGTCCGGGGCGAACGGGGACGCGGCACTCACCCCTCCACTTT.

This clonotype was recorded many times. CDR3 nucleotides: TGCGCCAGCAGCCTAGGAAGGGCGGCCTATGGCTACACCTTC. Translation gives CASSLGRAAYGYTF. This chain uses TRBV5-1 with TRBJ1-2; no clear D gene. This CDR3 has 14 amino acids. Deletions cut 4 bases from V and 4 bases from J, with 14 bases between. The germline gives CDR1 SGHRS, CDR2 YFSETQ.

At least ten counts were recorded for this clonotype. The chain's CDR3 is CATSPRIDTGELFF. CDR3 nucleotides: TGTGCCACCAGCCCTCGGATAGACACCGGGGAGCTGTTTTTT. The chain uses TRBV15 and TRBJ2-2, with D unclear. This CDR3 spans 14 amino acids. Germline V CDR1 and CDR2: LNHNV, YYDKDF (reference sequence). V lost 5 bases, J lost 3 bases, and 10 bases lay in between.

In its sample, this clonotype was seen many times. V is TRBV5-1 and J is TRBJ1-2; D is ambiguous. The V end lost 0 bases, the J end lost 6 bases, and 9 bases lay between the germline ends. Germline values: CDR1 SGHRS, CDR2 YFSETQ. There are 13 residues in the CDR3. Written as DNA, the CDR3 is TGCGCCAGCAGCTTGGCGTTTGGGAATGGCTACACCTTC. This sequence encodes CASSLAFGNGYTF.

This clonotype was detected a few times. V is TRBV28 and J is TRBJ1-6; 11 bases align to TRBD1. The germline V gene has CDR1 MDHEN and CDR2 SYDVKM. The CDR3 totals 15 residues. The ends lost 4 bases at V and 8 bases at J; junction bases unmatched: 4. This chain's CDR3 is CASSSPGQGDSPLHF. DNA of the CDR3: TGTGCCAGCAGTTCACCGGGACAGGGGGATTCACCCCTCCACTTT.

This clonotype was recorded at least ten times. The chain combines TRBV7-2 with TRBJ2-7; no clear D gene. Trimming stripped 5 bases from V and 6 bases from J, with 11 bases between. The germline V gene encodes CDR1 SGHTA and CDR2 FQGNSA. The CDR3 has 12 residues. CDR3 bases: TGTGCCAGCAGCAGAGGTCGAGGCGAGCAGTACTTC. Protein product: CASSRGRGEQYF.

Only a few counts were recorded for this clonotype. A much larger clone differs from this one at a single base, so this may be a read error. The genes are TRBV20-1 and TRBJ1-5; 11 bases match TRBD1. The CDR3 runs to 14 residues. Germline loops: CDR1 DFQATT, CDR2 SNEGSKA (reference sequence). For the CDR3, the DNA is TGCAGTCCAGGGACAGGGGGTAACAATAAGCCCCAGCATTTT. Translation gives CSPGTGGNNKPQHF.

In this sample, this clonotype turned up many times. The chain has TRBV5-1 and TRBJ1-1; the D gene is possibly TRBD1 (5 bases). There are 14 residues in the CDR3. V was pared by 4 bases and J by 6 bases, with 16 bases between. Germline lookup yields CDR1 SGHRS and CDR2 YFSETQ. CDR3 in amino acids: CASSHGDGRPEAFF. The CDR3 DNA sequence: TGCGCCAGCAGCCATGGGGACGGTCGGCCTGAAGCTTTCTTT.

This clonotype has a count of ten or more. The chain combines TRBV20-1 with TRBJ2-7; D uncertain. The CDR3 is 16 residues long. V was cut by 0 bases and J by 2 bases, with 17 bases left in between. CDR1 is DFQATT, CDR2 SNEGSKA, per germline (reference sequence). The CDR3 DNA is TGCAGTGCTAGAGACCGACGAGAATGGAAGCCCTACGAGCAGTACTTC. It yields the protein CSARDRREWKPYEQYF.

This clonotype has a count of ten or more. This chain connects TRBV5-6 to TRBJ2-3; 11 bases are a match to TRBD2. The CDR3 contains 16 residues. Germline CDR1 SGHDT, CDR2 YYEEEE. The trim removed 5 bases at V and 2 bases at J, leaving 7 bases unmatched. The CDR3 DNA reads TGTGCCAGCAGTCCGGGACTAGCGGCCACCACAGATACGCAGTATTTT. This gives the protein CASSPGLAATTDTQYF.

This clonotype was counted ten times or more. This rearrangement joins TRBV4-2 to TRBJ1-4; TRBD1 agrees at 7 bases. The ends lost 1 base at V and 1 base at J; junction bases unmatched: 0. CDR1 LGHNA and CDR2 YNFKEQ come from the germline V gene. CDR3 length: 15 amino acids. Here the CDR3 reads CASSQGDRTNEKLFF. The DNA for the CDR3 is TGTGCCAGCAGCCAAGGGGACAGAACTAATGAAAAACTGTTTTTT.

Ten or more counts support this clonotype. The chain employs TRBV20-1 and TRBJ2-7, with D possibly being TRBD2 (5 bases). Trimming stripped 6 bases from V and 0 bases from J, with 9 bases between. CDR1 is DFQATT, CDR2 SNEGSKA, per germline (reference sequence). This CDR3 region has 12 residues. As DNA, the CDR3 is TGCAGTGCCGGACTTCACTCCTACGAGCAGTACTTC. Protein sequence: CSAGLHSYEQYF.

The sample holds many counts of this clonotype. Written as DNA, the CDR3 is TGCAGCGGTAGTCTGGGGGCCGTCACTGAAGCTTTCTTT. It codes for CSGSLGAVTEAFF. This rearrangement joins TRBV29-1 to TRBJ1-1; perhaps TRBD1 as D (6 bases). Germline lookup yields CDR1 SQVTM and CDR2 ANQGSEA. Trimming took off 7 bases at V and 4 bases at J, with 16 bases between the two ends. The CDR3 is 13 amino acids. The full variable domain, with the rest looked up from reference TRBV29-1 and TRBJ1-1, is SAVISQKPSRDICQRGTSLTIQCQVDSQVTMMFWYRQQPGQSLTLIATANQGSEATYESGFVIDKFPISRPNLTFSTLTVSNMSPEDSSIYLCSGSLGAVTEAFFGQGTRLTVV.